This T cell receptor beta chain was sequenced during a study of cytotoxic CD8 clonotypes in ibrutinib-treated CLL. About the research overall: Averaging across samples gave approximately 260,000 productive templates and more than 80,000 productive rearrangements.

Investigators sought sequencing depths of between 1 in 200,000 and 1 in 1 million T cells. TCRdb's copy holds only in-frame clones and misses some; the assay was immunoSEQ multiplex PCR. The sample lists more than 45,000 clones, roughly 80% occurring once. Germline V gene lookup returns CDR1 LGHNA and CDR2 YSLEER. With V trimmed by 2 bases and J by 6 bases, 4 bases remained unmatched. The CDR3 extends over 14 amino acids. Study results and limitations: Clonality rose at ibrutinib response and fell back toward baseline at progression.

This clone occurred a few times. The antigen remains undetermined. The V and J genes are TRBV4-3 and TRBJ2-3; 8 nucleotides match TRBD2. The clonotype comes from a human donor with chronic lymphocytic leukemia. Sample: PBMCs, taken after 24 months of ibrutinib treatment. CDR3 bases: TGCGCCAGCAGCCAACAGAGCGGGAGTGATACGCAGTATTTT. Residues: CASSQQSGSDTQYF.